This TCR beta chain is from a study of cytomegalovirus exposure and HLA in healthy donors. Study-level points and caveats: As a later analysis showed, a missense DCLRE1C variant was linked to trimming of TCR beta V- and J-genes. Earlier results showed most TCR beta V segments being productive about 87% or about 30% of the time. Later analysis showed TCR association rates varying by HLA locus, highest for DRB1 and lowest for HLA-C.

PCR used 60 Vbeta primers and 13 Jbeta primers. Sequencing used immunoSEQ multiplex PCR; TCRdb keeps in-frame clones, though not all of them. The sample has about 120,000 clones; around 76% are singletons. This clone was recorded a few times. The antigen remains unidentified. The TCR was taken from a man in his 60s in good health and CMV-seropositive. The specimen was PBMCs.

CDR3 nucleotide sequence: TGTGCCTGGAGCTTATTTCAGGGGAACTATGGCTACACCTTC. Translation: CAWSLFQGNYGYTF. V usage is TRBV30 and J usage is TRBJ1-2, with D possibly being TRBD1 (6 bases). The CDR3 has 14 amino acids. Between the trimmed V and J ends, which lost 3 bases and 2 bases, there was a span of 13 bases. Germline V CDR1 and CDR2: GTSNPN, SVGIG (reference sequence). Drawing the rest from reference TRBV30 and TRBJ1-2, the complete variable domain is SQTIHQWPATLVQPVGSPLSLECTVEGTSNPNLYWYRQAAGRGLQLLFYSVGIGQISSEVPQNLSASRPQDRQFILSSKKLLLSDSGFYLCAWSLFQGNYGYTFGSGTRLTVV.